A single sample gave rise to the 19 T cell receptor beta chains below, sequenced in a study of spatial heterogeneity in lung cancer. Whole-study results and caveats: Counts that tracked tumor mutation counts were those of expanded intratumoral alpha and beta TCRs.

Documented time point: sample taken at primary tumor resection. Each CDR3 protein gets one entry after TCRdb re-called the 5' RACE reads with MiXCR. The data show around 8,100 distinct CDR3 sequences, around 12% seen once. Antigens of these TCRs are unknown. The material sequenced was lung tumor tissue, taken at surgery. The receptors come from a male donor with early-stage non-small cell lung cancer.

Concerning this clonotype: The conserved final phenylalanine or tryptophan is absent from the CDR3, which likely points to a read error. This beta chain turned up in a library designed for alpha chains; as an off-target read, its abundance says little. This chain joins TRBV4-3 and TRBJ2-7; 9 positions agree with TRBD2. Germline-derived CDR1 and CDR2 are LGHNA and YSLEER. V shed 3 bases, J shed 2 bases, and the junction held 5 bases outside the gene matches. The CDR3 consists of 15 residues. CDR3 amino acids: CASSHRLAATYEQYS. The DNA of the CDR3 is TGCGCCAGCAGCCATCGACTAGCGGCTACCTACGAGCAGTACTCC.

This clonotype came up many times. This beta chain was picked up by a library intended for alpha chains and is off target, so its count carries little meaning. The CDR3 nucleotides read TGTGCCAGCTCACCCACCAGGGGGTACGAGCAGTACTTC. Amino acid sequence: CASSPTRGYEQYF. This chain links TRBV18 with TRBJ2-7, with TRBD1 matching over 7 bases. The germline CDR1 and CDR2 sequences are KGHSH and LQKENI. Trimming removed 3 bases from V and 4 bases from J; junction bases left unmatched: 3. This CDR3 comprises 13 residues.

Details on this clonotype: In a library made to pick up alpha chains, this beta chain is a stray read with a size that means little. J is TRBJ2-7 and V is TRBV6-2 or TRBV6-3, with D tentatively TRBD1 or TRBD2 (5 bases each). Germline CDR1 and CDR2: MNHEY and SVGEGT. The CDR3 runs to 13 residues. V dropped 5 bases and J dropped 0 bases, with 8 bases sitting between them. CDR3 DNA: TGTGCCAGCAGTCCGGGACCCTCCTACGAGCAGTACTTC. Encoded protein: CASSPGPSYEQYF.

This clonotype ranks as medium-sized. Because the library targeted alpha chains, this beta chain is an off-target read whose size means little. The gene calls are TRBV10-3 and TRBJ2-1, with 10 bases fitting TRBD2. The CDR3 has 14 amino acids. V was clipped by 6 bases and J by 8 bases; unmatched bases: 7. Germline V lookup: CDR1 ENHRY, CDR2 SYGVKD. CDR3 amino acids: CAISGTSVGDEQFF. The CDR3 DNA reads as TGTGCCATCAGCGGGACTAGCGTCGGGGATGAGCAGTTCTTC.

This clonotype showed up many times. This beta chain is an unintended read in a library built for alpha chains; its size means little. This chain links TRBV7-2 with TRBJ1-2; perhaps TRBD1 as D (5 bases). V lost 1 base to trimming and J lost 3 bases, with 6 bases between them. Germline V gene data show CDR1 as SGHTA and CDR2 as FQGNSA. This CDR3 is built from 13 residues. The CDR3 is CASSLGGDYGYTF. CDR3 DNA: TGTGCCAGCAGCTTAGGGGGGGACTATGGCTACACCTTC.

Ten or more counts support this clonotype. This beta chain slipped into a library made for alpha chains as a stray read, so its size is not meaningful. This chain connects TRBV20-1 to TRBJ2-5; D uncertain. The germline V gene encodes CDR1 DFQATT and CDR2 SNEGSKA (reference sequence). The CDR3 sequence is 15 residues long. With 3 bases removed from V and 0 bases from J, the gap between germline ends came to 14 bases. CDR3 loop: CSASVPTQNQETQYF. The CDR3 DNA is TGCAGTGCTAGTGTGCCTACTCAAAACCAAGAGACCCAGTACTTC.

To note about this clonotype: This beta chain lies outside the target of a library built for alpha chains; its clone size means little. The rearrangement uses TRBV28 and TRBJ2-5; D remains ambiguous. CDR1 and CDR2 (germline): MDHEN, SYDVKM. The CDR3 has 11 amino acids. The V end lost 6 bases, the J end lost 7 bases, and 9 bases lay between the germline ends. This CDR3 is CASRAVGTQYF. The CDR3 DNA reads TGTGCCAGCAGGGCTGTAGGGACCCAGTACTTC.

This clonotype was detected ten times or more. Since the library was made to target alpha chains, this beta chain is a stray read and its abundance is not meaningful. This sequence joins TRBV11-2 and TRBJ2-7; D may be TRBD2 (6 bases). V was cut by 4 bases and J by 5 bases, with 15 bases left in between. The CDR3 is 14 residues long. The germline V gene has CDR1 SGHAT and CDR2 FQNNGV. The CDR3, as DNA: TGTGCCAGCAGCTACCATAGGAGGGGAGACGAGCAGTACTTC. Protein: CASSYHRRGDEQYF.

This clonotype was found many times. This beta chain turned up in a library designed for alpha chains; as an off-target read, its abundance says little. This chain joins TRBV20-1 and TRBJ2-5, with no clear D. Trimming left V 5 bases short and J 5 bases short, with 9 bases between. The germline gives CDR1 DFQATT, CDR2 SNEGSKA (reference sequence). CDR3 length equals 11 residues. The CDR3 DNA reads TGCAGTGCTCTTAAGGGCGAGACCCAGTACTTC. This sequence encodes CSALKGETQYF.

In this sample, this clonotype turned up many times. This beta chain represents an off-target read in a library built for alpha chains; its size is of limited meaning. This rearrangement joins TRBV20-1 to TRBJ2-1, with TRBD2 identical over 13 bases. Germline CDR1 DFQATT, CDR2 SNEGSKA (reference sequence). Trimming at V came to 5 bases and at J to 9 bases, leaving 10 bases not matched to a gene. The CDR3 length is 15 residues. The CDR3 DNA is TGCAGTGCTGCCCGCAGACTAGCGGGAGGTATTGAGCAGTTCTTC. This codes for CSAARRLAGGIEQFF.

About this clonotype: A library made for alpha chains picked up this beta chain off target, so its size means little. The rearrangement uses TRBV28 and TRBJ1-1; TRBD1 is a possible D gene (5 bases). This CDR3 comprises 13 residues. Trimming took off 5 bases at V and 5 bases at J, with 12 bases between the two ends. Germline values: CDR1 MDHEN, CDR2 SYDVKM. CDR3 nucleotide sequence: TGTGCCAGCAGTGGACCAGGGCGAACTGAAGCTTTCTTT. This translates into CASSGPGRTEAFF. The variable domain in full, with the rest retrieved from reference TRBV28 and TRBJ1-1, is DVKVTQSSRYLVKRTGEKVFLECVQDMDHENMFWYRQDPGLGLRLIYFSYDVKMKEKGDIPEGYSVSREKKERFSLILESASTNQTSMYLCASSGPGRTEAFFGQGTRLTVV.

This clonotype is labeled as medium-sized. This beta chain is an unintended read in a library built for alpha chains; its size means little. The CDR3 here is CASSLPGHSYGYTF. The CDR3 bases are TGCGCCAGCAGCTTGCCGGGACACTCCTATGGCTACACCTTC. The V call is TRBV5-1, the J call TRBJ1-2; a weak D match, TRBD1 (6 bases). V lost 1 base and J lost 4, with 11 bases in between. CDR3 length equals 14 residues. Germline V gene lookup returns CDR1 SGHRS and CDR2 YFSETQ.

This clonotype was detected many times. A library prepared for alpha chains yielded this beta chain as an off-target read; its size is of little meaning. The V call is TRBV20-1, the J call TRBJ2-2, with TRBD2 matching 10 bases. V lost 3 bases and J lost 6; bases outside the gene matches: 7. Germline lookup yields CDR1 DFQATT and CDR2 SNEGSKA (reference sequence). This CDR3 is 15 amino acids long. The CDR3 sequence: CSASKASGSPGELFF. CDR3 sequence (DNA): TGCAGTGCTAGTAAGGCTAGCGGGAGCCCCGGGGAGCTGTTTTTT.

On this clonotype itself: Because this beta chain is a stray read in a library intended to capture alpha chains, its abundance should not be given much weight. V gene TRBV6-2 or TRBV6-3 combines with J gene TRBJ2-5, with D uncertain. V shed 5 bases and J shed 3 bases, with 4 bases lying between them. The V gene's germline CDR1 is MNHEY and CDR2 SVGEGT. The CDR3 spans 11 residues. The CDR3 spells CASSQKETQYF. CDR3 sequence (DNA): TGTGCCAGCAGTCAGAAAGAGACCCAGTACTTC.

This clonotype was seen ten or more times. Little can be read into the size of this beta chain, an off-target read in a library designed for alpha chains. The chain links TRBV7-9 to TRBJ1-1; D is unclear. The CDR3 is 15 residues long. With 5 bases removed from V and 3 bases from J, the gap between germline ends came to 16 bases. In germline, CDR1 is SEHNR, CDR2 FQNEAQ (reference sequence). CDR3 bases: TGTGCCAGCAGCCTGACGGGAGTGTGGGACACTGAAGCTTTCTTT. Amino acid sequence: CASSLTGVWDTEAFF.

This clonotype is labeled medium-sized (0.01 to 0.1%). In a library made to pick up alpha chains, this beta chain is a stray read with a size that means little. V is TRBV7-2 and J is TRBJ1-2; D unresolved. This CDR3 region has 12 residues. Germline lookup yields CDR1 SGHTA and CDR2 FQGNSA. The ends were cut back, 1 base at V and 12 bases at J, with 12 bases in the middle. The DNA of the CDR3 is TGTGCCAGCAGCTTAGGGGTTCGGGTCCACACCTTC. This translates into CASSLGVRVHTF.

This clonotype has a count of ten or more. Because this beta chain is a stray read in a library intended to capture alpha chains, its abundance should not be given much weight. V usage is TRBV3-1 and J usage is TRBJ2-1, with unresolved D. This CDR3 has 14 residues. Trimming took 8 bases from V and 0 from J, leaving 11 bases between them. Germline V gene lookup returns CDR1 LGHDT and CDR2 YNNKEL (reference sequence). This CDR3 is CASLHQASYNEQFF. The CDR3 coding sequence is TGTGCCAGCCTCCACCAGGCCTCCTACAATGAGCAGTTCTTC.

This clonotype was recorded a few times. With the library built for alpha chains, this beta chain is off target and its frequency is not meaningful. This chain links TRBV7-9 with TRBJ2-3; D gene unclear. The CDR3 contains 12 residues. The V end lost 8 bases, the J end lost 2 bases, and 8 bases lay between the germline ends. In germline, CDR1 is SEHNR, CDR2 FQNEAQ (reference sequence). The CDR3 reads CASGINTDTQYF. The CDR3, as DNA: TGTGCCAGCGGAATCAACACAGATACGCAGTATTTT.

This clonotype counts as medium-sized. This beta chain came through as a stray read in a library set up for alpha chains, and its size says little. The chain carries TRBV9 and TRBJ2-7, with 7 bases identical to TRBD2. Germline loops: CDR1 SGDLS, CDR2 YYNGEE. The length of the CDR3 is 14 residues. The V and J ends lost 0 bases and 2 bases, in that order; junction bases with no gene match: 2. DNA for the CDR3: TGTGCCAGCAGCGTAGGCAGCGGGACCTACGAGCAGTACTTC. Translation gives CASSVGSGTYEQYF.